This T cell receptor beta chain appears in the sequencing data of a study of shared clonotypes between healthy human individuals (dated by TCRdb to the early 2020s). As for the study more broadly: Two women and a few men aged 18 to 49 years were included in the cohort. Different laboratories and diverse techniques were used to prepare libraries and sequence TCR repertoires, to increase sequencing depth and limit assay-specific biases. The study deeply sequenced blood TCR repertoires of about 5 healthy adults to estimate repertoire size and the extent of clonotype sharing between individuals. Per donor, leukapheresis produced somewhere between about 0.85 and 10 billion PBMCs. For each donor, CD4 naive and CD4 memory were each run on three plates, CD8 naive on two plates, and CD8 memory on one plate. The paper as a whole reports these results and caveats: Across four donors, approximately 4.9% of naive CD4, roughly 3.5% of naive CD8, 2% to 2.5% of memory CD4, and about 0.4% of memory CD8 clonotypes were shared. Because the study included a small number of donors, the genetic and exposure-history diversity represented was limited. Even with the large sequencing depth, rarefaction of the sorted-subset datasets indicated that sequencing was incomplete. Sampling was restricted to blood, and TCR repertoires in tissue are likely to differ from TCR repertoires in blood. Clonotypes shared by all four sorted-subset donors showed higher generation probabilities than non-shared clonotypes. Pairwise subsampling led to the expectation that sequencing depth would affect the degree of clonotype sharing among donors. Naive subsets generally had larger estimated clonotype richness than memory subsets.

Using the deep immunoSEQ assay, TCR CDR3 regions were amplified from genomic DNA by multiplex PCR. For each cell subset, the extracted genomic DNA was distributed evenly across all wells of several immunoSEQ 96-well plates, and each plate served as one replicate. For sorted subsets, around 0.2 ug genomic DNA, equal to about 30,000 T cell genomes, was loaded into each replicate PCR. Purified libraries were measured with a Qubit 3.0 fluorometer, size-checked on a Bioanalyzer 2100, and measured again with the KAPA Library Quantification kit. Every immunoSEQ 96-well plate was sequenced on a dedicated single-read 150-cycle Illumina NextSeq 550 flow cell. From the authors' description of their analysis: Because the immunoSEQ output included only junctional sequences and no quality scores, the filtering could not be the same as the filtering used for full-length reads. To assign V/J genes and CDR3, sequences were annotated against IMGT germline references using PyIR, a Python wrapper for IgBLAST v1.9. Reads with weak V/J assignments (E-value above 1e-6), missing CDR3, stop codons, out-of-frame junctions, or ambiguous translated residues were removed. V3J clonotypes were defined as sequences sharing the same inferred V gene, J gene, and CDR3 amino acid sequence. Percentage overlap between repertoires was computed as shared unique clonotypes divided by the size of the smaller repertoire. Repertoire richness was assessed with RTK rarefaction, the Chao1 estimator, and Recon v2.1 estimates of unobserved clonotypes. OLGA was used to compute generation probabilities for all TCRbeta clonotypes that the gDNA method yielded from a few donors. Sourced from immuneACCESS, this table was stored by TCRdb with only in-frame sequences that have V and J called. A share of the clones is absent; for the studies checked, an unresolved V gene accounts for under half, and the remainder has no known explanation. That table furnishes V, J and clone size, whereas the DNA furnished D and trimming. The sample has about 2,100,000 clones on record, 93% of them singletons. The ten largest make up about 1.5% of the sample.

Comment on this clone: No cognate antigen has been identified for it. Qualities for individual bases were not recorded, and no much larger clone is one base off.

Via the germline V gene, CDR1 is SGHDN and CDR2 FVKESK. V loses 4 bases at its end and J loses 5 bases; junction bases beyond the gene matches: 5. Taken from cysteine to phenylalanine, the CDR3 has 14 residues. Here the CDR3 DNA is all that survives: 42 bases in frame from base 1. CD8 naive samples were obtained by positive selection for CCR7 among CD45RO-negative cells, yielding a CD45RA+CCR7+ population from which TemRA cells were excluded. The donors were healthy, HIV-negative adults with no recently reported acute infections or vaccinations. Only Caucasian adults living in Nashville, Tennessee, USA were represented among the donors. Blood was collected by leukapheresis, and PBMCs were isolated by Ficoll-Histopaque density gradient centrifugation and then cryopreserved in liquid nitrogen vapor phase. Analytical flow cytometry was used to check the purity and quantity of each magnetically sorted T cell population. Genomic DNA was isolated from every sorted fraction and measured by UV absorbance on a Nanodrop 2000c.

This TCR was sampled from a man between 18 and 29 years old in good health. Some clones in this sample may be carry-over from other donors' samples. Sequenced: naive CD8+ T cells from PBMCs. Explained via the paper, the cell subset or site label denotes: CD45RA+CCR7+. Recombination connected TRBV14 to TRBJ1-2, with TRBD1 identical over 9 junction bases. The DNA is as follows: TGTGCCAGCAGCCTAACAGGGGGCCCTTATGGCTACACCTTC. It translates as CASSLTGGPYGYTF. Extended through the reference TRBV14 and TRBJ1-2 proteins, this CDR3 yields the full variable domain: EAGVTQFPSHSVIEKGQTVTLRCDPISGHDNLYWYRRVMGKEIKFLLHFVKESKQDESGMPNNRFLAERTGGTYSTLKVQPAELEDSGVYFCASSLTGGPYGYTFGSGTRLTVV.